Shown below are 10 T cell receptor beta chains from a single sample sequenced in a study of blood T cell repertoires in COVID-19. Method: immunoSEQ multiplex PCR; TCRdb's copy keeps in-frame clones and lacks some. Here the sample spans around 150,000 clones, approximately 86% being singletons. Sequencing used peripheral blood. The receptors originated from a man between 60 and 70 years old with acute or convalescent COVID-19.

The DNA for the CDR3 is TGTGCCAGCAGCTTAGCGGATAACAATGAGCAGTTCTTC. Its protein product is CASSLADNNEQFF. The chain is built from TRBV7-3 and TRBJ2-1; D is ambiguous. This CDR3 has 13 amino acids. The germline CDR1 and CDR2 sequences are SGHTA and FQGTGA. Trimming took 2 bases from V and 5 from J, leaving 7 bases between them. The full variable domain, its missing parts supplied by reference TRBV7-3 and TRBJ2-1, is GAGVSQTPSNKVTEKGKYVELRCDPISGHTALYWYRQSLGQGPEFLIYFQGTGAADDSGLPNDRFFAVRPEGSVSTLKIQRTERGDSAVYLCASSLADNNEQFFGPGTRLTVL.

The V and J genes are TRBV5-1 and TRBJ2-1, with TRBD2 matching over 9 bases. With 4 bases clipped from V and 7 bases from J, the junction kept 9 bases outside the gene matches. Germline CDR1 is SGHRS and CDR2 is YFSETQ. The CDR3 runs to 15 residues. CDR3 amino acids: CASSLGVAGANEQFF. In DNA, the CDR3 is TGCGCCAGCAGCCTCGGGGTAGCGGGGGCTAATGAGCAGTTCTTC.

This clone was detected only a few times. The chain is built from TRBV6-5 and TRBJ1-5; tentatively, D is TRBD1 (6 bases). The germline CDR1 and CDR2 sequences are MNHEY and SVGAGI. The CDR3 runs 15 residues. The V and J ends lost 5 bases and 1 base respectively, with 12 bases between them. CDR3 residues: CASSPSRGSNQPQHF. The DNA of the CDR3 is TGTGCCAGCAGTCCCTCGAGGGGGAGCAATCAGCCCCAGCATTTT.

In regard to this clone: This specimen includes other DNA sequences encoding the same CDR3. The chain carries TRBV5-1 and TRBJ1-4, with 7 bases fitting TRBD1. V gave up 2 bases and J gave up 5 bases; unmatched junction bases: 3. The CDR3 sequence is 14 residues long. CDR1 is SGHRS and CDR2 is YFSETQ in the germline V gene. The CDR3 DNA follows: TGCGCCAGCAGCTTAAGACAGGGCAATGAAAAACTGTTTTTT. Its protein product is CASSLRQGNEKLFF.

The chain employs TRBV23-1 and TRBJ2-7; D may be TRBD1 (5 bases). TRBV23-1 qualifies as an ORF whose function is uncertain. Trimming removed 0 bases at V and 0 bases at J, with 9 bases between. There are 15 residues in the CDR3. CDR3: CASSQSAQDSYEQYF. DNA for the CDR3: TGCGCCAGCAGTCAATCAGCACAGGACTCCTACGAGCAGTACTTC.

The V call is TRBV25-1, the J call TRBJ1-3; D possibly corresponds to TRBD1 (5 bases). Germline V gives CDR1 MGHDK, CDR2 SYGVNS. This CDR3 region has 14 residues. The ends were cut back, 1 base at V and 4 bases at J, with 8 bases in the middle. The CDR3 nucleotides read TGTGCCAGCAGTGAATGGGGGGAAGGAAACACCATATATTTT. Protein sequence: CASSEWGEGNTIYF.

The chain recombines TRBV28 with TRBJ1-5; D remains ambiguous. Germline assignment: CDR1 MDHEN and CDR2 SYDVKM. Trimming took off 2 bases at V and 0 bases at J, with 11 bases between the two ends. CDR3 length: 16 residues. The CDR3 loop reads CASSLVAGYSNQPQHF. CDR3 nucleotides: TGTGCCAGCAGTTTAGTGGCGGGATATAGCAATCAGCCCCAGCATTTT.

This chain connects TRBV7-6 to TRBJ1-4; D is undetermined. CDR1 and CDR2 (germline): SGHVS, FNYEAQ. The CDR3 length is 12 residues. Trimming shortened V by 2 bases and J by 13 bases, and 11 bases separated the two germline ends. The CDR3 here is CASSLSPGSLFF. CDR3 coding DNA: TGTGCCAGCAGCTTAAGCCCGGGGTCACTGTTTTTT.

This chain connects TRBV6-6 to TRBJ2-3, with 7 bases matching TRBD1. The ends lost 5 bases at V and 4 bases at J; junction bases unmatched: 6. This CDR3 comprises 14 residues. Germline-derived CDR1 and CDR2 are MNHNY and SVGAGI (reference sequence). The CDR3 sequence is CASSPRGTPDTQYF. CDR3 nucleotides: TGTGCCAGCAGTCCCAGGGGGACCCCAGATACGCAGTATTTT.

DNA of the CDR3: TGCGCCAGCAGCTTCAGGGGCCCTGAAGCTTTCTTT. This encodes CASSFRGPEAFF. This chain links TRBV5-1 with TRBJ1-1, with D possibly being TRBD1 (6 bases). Germline CDR1 SGHRS, CDR2 YFSETQ. The CDR3 is 12 residues long. V was cut by 2 bases and J by 6 bases, with 8 bases left in between.